This T cell receptor (beta chain) is from a study of regulatory T cells in long-lasting Graves disease. Across the whole study: Over 5 years on antithyroid drugs plus positive TSH receptor antibodies marked Graves' disease as persistent. The study's findings and limits: Persistent patients shared more public clonotypes (around 2,500) than new patients (roughly 1,000). A reduction in accuracy may have resulted from the small sample size.

With respect to this clonotype: Its matching antigen is unknown.

iRepertoire HTBI primers and Arm-PCR of CDR3 regions built TCR beta libraries. Each CDR3 protein is one row after TCRdb ran MiXCR on the multiplex PCR reads. Of 700,000 or so distinct CDR3 sequences listed, around 30% were seen once; the top ten hold about 40%. Specified time point: persistent/refractory GD, antithyroid drugs over 5 years with positive TRAb. Isolated PBMC RNA provided the starting material for the TCR library. With 7 bases clipped from V and 5 bases from J, the junction kept 6 bases outside the gene matches. The CDR3 consists of 15 residues. CDR1 and CDR2 from the germline V gene are MNHNS and SASEGT.

The starting material was peripheral blood mononuclear cells (PBMCs), obtained when the disease was refractory, from a patient treated with antithyroid drugs. This chain connects TRBV6-1 to TRBJ2-5; TRBD2 agrees at 14 bases. The receptor's source is a female donor with Graves disease. CDR3 sequence reads: CASTGLAGGRETQYF. The CDR3 nucleotides are TGTGCCAGCACTGGACTAGCGGGAGGCCGTGAGACCCAGTACTTC.